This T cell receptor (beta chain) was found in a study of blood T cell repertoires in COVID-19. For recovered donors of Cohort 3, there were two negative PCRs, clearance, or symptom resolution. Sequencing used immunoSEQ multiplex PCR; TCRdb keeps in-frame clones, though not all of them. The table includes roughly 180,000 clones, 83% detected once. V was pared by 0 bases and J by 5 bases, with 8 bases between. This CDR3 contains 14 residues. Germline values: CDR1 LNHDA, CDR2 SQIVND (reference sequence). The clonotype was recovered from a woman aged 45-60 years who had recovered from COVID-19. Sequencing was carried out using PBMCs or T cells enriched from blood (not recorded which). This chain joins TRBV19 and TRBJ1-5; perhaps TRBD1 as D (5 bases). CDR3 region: CASSIDPRDQPQHF. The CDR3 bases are TGTGCCAGTAGTATAGACCCCAGGGATCAGCCCCAGCATTTT. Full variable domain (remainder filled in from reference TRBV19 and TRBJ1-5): DGGITQSPKYLFRKEGQNVTLSCEQNLNHDAMYWYRQDPGQGLRLIYYSQIVNDFQKGDIAEGYSVSREKKESFPLTVTSAQKNPTAFYLCASSIDPRDQPQHFGDGTRLSIL.